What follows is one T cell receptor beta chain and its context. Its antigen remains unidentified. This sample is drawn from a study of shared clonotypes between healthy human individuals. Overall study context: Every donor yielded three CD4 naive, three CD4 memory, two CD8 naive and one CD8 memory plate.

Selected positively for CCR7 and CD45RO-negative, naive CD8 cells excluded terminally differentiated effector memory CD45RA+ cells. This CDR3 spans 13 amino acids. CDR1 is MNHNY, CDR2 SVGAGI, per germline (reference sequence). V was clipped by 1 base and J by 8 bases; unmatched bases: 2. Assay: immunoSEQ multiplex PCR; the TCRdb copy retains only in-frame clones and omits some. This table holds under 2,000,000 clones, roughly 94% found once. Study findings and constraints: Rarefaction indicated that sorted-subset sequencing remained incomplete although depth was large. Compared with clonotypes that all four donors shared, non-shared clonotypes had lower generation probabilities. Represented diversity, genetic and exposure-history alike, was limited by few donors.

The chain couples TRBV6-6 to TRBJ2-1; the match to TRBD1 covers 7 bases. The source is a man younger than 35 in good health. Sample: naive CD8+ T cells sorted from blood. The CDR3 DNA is TGTGCCAGCAGTTACTTAGGGACAGATGAGCAGTTCTTC. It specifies CASSYLGTDEQFF.